This T cell receptor (beta chain) derives from a study of T cells after posttransplantation cyclophosphamide. Cells defined as naive were viable CD3+CD4+ or CD3+CD8+ and CCR7+CD45RA+CD45RO-CD95-CD27+CD28+. Method: immunoSEQ multiplex PCR; TCRdb's copy keeps in-frame clones and lacks some. The top ten clones hold less than 0.3% of a sample with under 10,000 clones, 95% to 98% of them seen once. The germline V and J ends were trimmed by 2 bases and 6 bases, with 11 bases remaining between them. This CDR3 contains 13 residues. The germline V gene encodes CDR1 SGDLS and CDR2 YYNGEE. The specimen sequenced was naive CD4+ T cells sorted from PBMCs. This TCR came from a woman aged 60 to 75 in good health, CMV-negative, and a related stem cell transplant donor. The chain has TRBV9 and TRBJ1-1; D is perhaps TRBD1 (6 bases). The CDR3: CASSVTGTAEAFF. The CDR3 bases are TGTGCCAGCAGCGTTACAGGGACCGCTGAAGCTTTCTTT. Drawing the rest from reference TRBV9 and TRBJ1-1, the complete variable domain is DSGVTQTPKHLITATGQRVTLRCSPRSGDLSVYWYQQSLDQGLQFLIQYYNGEERAKGNILERFSAQQFPDLHSELNLSSLELGDSALYFCASSVTGTAEAFFGQGTRLTVV.